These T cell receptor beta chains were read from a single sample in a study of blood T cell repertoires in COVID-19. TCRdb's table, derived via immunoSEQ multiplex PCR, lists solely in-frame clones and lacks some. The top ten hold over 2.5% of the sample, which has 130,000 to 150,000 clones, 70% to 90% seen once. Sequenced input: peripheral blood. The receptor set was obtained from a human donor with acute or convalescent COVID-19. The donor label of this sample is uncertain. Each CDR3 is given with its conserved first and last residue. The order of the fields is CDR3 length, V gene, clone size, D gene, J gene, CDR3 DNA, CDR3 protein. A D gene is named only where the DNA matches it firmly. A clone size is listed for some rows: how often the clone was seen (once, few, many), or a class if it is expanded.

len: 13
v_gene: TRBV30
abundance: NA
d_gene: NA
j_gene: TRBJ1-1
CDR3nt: TGTGCCTGGAAACAGGGCTTAAACACTGAAGCTTTCTTT
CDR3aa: CAWKQGLNTEAFF

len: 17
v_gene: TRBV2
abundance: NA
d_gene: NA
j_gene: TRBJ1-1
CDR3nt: TGTGCCAGCAGTGATTCGGGGAGGGCCCCTATGGACACTGAAGCTTTCTTT
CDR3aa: CASSDSGRAPMDTEAFF

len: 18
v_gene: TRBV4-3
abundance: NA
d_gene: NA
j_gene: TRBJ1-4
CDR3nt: TGCGCCAGCAGCCAAGATAGGCCCGGGGGGGCCGCAAATGAAAAACTGTTTTTT
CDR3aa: CASSQDRPGGAANEKLFF

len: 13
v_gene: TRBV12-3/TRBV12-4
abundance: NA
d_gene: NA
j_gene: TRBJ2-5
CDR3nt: TGTGCCAGCAGTGGCCAACTAAGAGAGACCCAGTACTTC
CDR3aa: CASSGQLRETQYF

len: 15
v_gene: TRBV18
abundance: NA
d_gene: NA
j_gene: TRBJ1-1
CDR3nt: TGTGCCAGCTCACCACCGGGGAGCGGGTACACTGAAGCTTTCTTT
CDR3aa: CASSPPGSGYTEAFF

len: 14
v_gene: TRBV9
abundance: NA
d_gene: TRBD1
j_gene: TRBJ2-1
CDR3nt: TGTGCCAGCAGCCCCAGGGGGACCCCGAATGAGCAGTTCTTC
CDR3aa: CASSPRGTPNEQFF

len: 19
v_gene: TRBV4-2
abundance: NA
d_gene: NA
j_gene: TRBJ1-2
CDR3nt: TGTGCCAGCAGCCAGATGCCCGGGACATCTTCCCCCGCCGACTATGGCTACACCTTC
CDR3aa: CASSQMPGTSSPADYGYTF

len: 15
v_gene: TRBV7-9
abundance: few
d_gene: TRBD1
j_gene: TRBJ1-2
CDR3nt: TGTGCCAGCAGCTTAGTTCCGCGGCAGGGGGCGGGCTACACCTTC
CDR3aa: CASSLVPRQGAGYTF

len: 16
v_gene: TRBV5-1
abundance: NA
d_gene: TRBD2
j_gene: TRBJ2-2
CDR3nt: TGCGCCAGCAGCCGTGGTCCTAGCGGAAACACCGGGGAGCTGTTTTTT
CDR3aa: CASSRGPSGNTGELFF

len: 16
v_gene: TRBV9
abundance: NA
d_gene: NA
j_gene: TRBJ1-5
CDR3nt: TGTGCCAGCAGTGATGGACGGGGGGGGCTCCATCAGCCCCAGCATTTT
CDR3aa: CASSDGRGGLHQPQHF

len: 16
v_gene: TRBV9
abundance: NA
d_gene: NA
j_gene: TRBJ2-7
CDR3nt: TGTGCCAGCAGCTCAGGGCTGGACGCTAGCTCCTACGAGCAGTACTTC
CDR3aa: CASSSGLDASSYEQYF

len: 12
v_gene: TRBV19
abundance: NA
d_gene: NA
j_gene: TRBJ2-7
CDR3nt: TGTGCCAGTAGTGTCAGCGCCTACGAGCAGTACTTC
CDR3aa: CASSVSAYEQYF

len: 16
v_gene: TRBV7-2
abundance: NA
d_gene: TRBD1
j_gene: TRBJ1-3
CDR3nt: TGTGCCAGCAGCTTGGGACAGAAGTTCTCTGGAAACACCATATATTTT
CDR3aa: CASSLGQKFSGNTIYF

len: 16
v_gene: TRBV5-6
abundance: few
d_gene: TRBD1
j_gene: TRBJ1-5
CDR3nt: TGTGCCAGCAGCGAGACCGGGACAGGGGTTTCTCAGCCCCAGCATTTT
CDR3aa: CASSETGTGVSQPQHF

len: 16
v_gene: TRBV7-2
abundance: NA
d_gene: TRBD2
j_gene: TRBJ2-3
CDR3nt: TGTGCCAGCAGCTTACGAGGCGGGAGGGGGTCAGATACGCAGTATTTT
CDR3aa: CASSLRGGRGSDTQYF

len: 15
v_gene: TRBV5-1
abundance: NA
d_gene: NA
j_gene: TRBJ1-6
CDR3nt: TGCGCCAGCAGCTTGGAAGGGGCGAAAAATTCACCCCTCCACTTT
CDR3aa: CASSLEGAKNSPLHF

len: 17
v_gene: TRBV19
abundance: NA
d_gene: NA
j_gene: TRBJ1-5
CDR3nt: TGTGCCAGTAGTCTCTATAAGAAATCCTATAGCAATCAGCCCCAGCATTTT
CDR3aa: CASSLYKKSYSNQPQHF

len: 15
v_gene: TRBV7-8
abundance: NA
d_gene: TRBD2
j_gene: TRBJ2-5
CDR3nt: TGTGCCAGCAGCTTTCCACTGAGCGGGAGTGAGACCCAGTACTTC
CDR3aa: CASSFPLSGSETQYF

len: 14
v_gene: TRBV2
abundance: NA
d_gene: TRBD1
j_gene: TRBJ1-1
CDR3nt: TGTGCCAGCAGTACGGACAGGGGACACACTGAAGCTTTCTTT
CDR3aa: CASSTDRGHTEAFF

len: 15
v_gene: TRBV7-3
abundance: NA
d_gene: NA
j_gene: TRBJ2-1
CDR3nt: TGTGCCAGCAGCCCCACGGGTTTCTCCTACAATGAGCAGTTCTTC
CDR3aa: CASSPTGFSYNEQFF

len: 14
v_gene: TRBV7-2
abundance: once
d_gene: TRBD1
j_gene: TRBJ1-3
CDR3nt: TGTGCCAGCAGCCCCGGACAGGGCCGAAACACCATATATTTT
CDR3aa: CASSPGQGRNTIYF

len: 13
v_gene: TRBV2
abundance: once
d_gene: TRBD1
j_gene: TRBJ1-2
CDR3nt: TGTGCCAGCAGTGGACAGGGGGACTATGGCTACACCTTC
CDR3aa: CASSGQGDYGYTF

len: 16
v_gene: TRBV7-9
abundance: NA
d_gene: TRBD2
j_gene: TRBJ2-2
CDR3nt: TGTGCCAGCAGCTCACAAGGGACTATCAACACCGGGGAGCTGTTTTTT
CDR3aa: CASSSQGTINTGELFF

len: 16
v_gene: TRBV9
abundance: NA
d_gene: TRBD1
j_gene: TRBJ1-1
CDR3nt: TGTGCCAGCAGCGTAGGCAGGGGGCTGAGGGGCACTGAAGCTTTCTTT
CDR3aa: CASSVGRGLRGTEAFF